The 10 T cell receptor beta chains listed next were all sequenced from one sample in a study of T-cell reconstitution after alpha-beta-depleted transplantation in children. Unique molecular identifiers were incorporated into the prepared TCRbeta library. TCRdb passed the PCR reads through MiXCR, listing each CDR3 protein once. Of approximately 270,000 distinct CDR3 sequences in the sample, more than 20% were seen once. This specimen was PBMCs, mostly from graft donor cells, taken 360 days after TCRalphabeta/CD19-depleted stem cell transplant. The receptors come from a female patient aged 2-10 years who had a stem cell transplant for congenital amegakaryocytic thrombocytopenia, so the T cells may come from the graft donor.

This rearrangement joins TRBV10-3 to TRBJ2-1; possibly TRBD2 for D (5 bases). V was shortened by 7 bases and J by 0 bases, with 13 bases between the two germline ends. The CDR3 extends over 15 amino acids. Germline values: CDR1 ENHRY, CDR2 SYGVKD. CDR3 nucleotide sequence: TGTGCCATCACCGATCCAAGCGGCTCCTACAATGAGCAGTTCTTC. It yields the protein CAITDPSGSYNEQFF.

This clonotype was detected only a few times. The chain employs TRBV7-2 and TRBJ2-1, with no clear D. The CDR3 runs 16 residues. The germline V and J ends were trimmed by 5 bases and 1 base, with 15 bases remaining between them. Per germline, CDR1 SGHTA and CDR2 FQGNSA. The CDR3 DNA reads TGTGCCAGCAGCCGCGTTGCCGTCAGGTCCTACAATGAGCAGTTCTTC. Amino acid sequence: CASSRVAVRSYNEQFF.

This clonotype was found a few times. The chain carries TRBV6-6 and TRBJ1-4; perhaps TRBD1 as D (5 bases). Germline V lookup: CDR1 MNHNY, CDR2 SVGAGI (reference sequence). The CDR3 has 13 residues. Trimming cost V 6 bases and J 5 bases, with 10 bases left between them. The CDR3 DNA is TGTGCCAGCAGAGCAGGGAAAAATGAAAAACTGTTTTTT. It codes for CASRAGKNEKLFF.

This clonotype was seen a few times. The rearrangement uses TRBV12-3 or TRBV12-4 and TRBJ2-1; D may be TRBD2 (5 bases). This CDR3 is built from 15 residues. Trimming left V 4 bases short and J 2 bases short, with 12 bases between. The CDR3 region is CASSSTRTAYNEQFF. In DNA, the CDR3 is TGTGCCAGCAGTTCTACTAGAACCGCCTACAATGAGCAGTTCTTC.

This chain links TRBV20-1 with TRBJ2-7, with 7 bases identical to TRBD1. After removal of 4 bases from V and 3 bases from J, the junction contained 15 bases not matched to a gene. Germline CDR1 and CDR2: DFQATT and SNEGSKA (reference sequence). The CDR3 contains 16 residues. CDR3 sequence reads: CSAIIKPRDSYYEQYF. Written as DNA, the CDR3 is TGCAGTGCTATCATAAAGCCACGGGACAGCTACTACGAGCAGTACTTC.

The table lists this clonotype with a few counts. The V call is TRBV20-1, the J call TRBJ2-2; D is perhaps TRBD2 (5 bases). The CDR3 runs to 13 residues. The germline gives CDR1 DFQATT, CDR2 SNEGSKA (reference sequence). V lost 3 bases and J 9 bases, leaving 14 bases between the germline ends. The CDR3 loop is CSASGSGSWELFF. The CDR3 bases are TGCAGTGCTAGCGGGTCTGGGAGCTGGGAGCTGTTTTTT.

V and J are TRBV4-2 and TRBJ2-2; no clear D. Germline values: CDR1 LGHNA, CDR2 YNFKEQ. Trimming took off 1 base at V and 1 base at J, with 7 bases between the two ends. This CDR3 is built from 15 residues. This chain's CDR3 is CASSQVFENTGELFF. In DNA, the CDR3 is TGTGCCAGCAGCCAAGTCTTTGAGAACACCGGGGAGCTGTTTTTT.

The chain couples TRBV28 to TRBJ2-1; TRBD2 matches 7 bases. V trimming: 5 bases; J trimming: 9 bases; junction bases outside the gene matches: 16. The CDR3 totals 16 residues. Germline V gene data show CDR1 as MDHEN and CDR2 as SYDVKM. For the CDR3, the DNA is TGTGCCAGCAGTCCCCCTCGCGCGGGAGCTTTGCTTGAGCAGTTCTTC. Its protein product is CASSPPRAGALLEQFF.

The CDR3 sequence is CSARRGDRGHNEQFF. CDR3 nucleotide sequence: TGCAGTGCTAGGAGGGGGGACAGGGGGCACAATGAGCAGTTCTTC. This chain connects TRBV20-1 to TRBJ2-1; TRBD1 matches 12 bases. Germline values: CDR1 DFQATT, CDR2 SNEGSKA (reference sequence). V gave up 3 bases and J gave up 5 bases; unmatched junction bases: 5. The CDR3 has 15 residues.

The chain has TRBV7-9 and TRBJ2-5; D is uncertain. The CDR3 runs 12 residues. V lost 3 bases and J 5 bases, leaving 7 bases between the germline ends. CDR1 is SEHNR and CDR2 is FQNEAQ in the germline V gene (reference sequence). The CDR3 region has the DNA TGTGCCAGCAGCTTGGCCCTGGAGACCCAGTACTTC. Encoded protein: CASSLALETQYF.